The source of this T cell receptor (beta chain) is a study of control samples from healthy donors and cancer patients. V shed 7 bases and J shed 2 bases, with 16 bases lying between them. Germline CDR1 SGHRS, CDR2 YFSETQ. This CDR3 spans 15 amino acids. Method: immunoSEQ multiplex PCR; TCRdb's copy keeps in-frame clones and lacks some. The data contain 150,000 to 190,000 clones, roughly 92% of them seen just once; the ten biggest clones take up over 2%. The TCR comes from a man in his fifties in good health. The gene calls are TRBV5-1 and TRBJ2-1; a possible D gene is TRBD2 (6 bases). The sequenced sample consisted of blood. The CDR3 nucleotides read TGCGCCAGCCGTTTCCGGGCGGGGACCTACAATGAGCAGTTCTTC. Translating it yields CASRFRAGTYNEQFF. Full variable domain (remainder filled in from reference TRBV5-1 and TRBJ2-1): KAGVTQTPRYLIKTRGQQVTLSCSPISGHRSVSWYQQTPGQGLQFLFEYFSETQRNKGNFPGRFSGRQFSNSRSEMNVSTLELGDSALYLCASRFRAGTYNEQFFGPGTRLTVL.